Presented here are 3 T cell receptor beta chains from one specimen sequenced in a study of shared clonotypes between healthy human individuals. Sequencing used immunoSEQ multiplex PCR; TCRdb keeps in-frame clones, though not all of them. Altogether about 2.2 million clones are present, 93% being singletons, with the ten largest covering less than 2%. Naive CD8 isolation took CD45RO-negative cells positively selected for CCR7 and excluded terminally differentiated effector memory CD45RA+ cells. The sequencing input was naive CD8+ T cells from PBMCs. These receptors all stem from a man between 18 and 35 years old in good health. Some clones in this sample may be carry-over from other donors' samples.

Only one count was recorded for this clone. The J gene is TRBJ1-1, the V gene TRBV4-2, with 8 nucleotides matching TRBD1. Germline loops: CDR1 LGHNA, CDR2 YNFKEQ. With 4 bases clipped from V and 6 bases from J, the junction kept 4 bases outside the gene matches. There are 13 residues in the CDR3. This CDR3 is CASSLDRGAEAFF. The CDR3 DNA sequence: TGTGCCAGCAGCCTCGACAGGGGCGCTGAAGCTTTCTTT.

The chain recombines TRBV6-1 with TRBJ2-7, with a possible D match to TRBD2 (5 bases). The CDR3 consists of 14 residues. The V gene's germline CDR1 is MNHNS and CDR2 SASEGT. V gave up 8 bases and J gave up 1 base, with 15 bases separating them. In nucleotides, the CDR3 is TGTGCCAGCTCCCGAGGCCGGGGATCCTACGAGCAGTACTTC. Protein sequence: CASSRGRGSYEQYF.

The genes are TRBV5-6 and TRBJ2-2; unclear D gene. Trimming cost V 1 base and J 6 bases, with 10 bases left between them. The length of the CDR3 is 14 residues. CDR1 is SGHDT, CDR2 YYEEEE, per germline. The CDR3 region has the DNA TGTGCCAGCAGCTTGTATTTAGTTCCCGGGGAGCTGTTTTTT. Encoded protein: CASSLYLVPGELFF. Combining the CDR3 with reference TRBV5-6 and TRBJ2-2 gives the whole variable domain DAGVTQSPTHLIKTRGQQVTLRCSPKSGHDTVSWYQQALGQGPQFIFQYYEEEERQRGNFPDRFSGHQFPNYSSELNVNALLLGDSALYLCASSLYLVPGELFFGEGSRLTVL.